The TCR beta chain under discussion was sequenced for a study of technical replicates of blood from a few donors. Assay used: immunoSEQ multiplex PCR; TCRdb lists only in-frame clones, some missing. The data show tens of thousands of clones, 85% to 95% seen once. This clonotype originated in a human donor in good health. Sequenced sample: T cells isolated from PBMCs.

The CDR3 loop is CASSQEGGARSYEQYF. In DNA form, the CDR3 reads TGTGCCAGCAGCCAAGAAGGGGGGGCCAGGTCCTACGAGCAGTACTTC. The chain employs TRBV14 and TRBJ2-7, with D perhaps TRBD2 (7 bases). Trimming shortened V by 0 bases and J by 1 base, and 13 bases separated the two germline ends. CDR3 length equals 16 residues. The germline V gene has CDR1 SGHDN and CDR2 FVKESK. Using reference TRBV14 and TRBJ2-7 for the parts outside the CDR3, the full variable domain is EAGVTQFPSHSVIEKGQTVTLRCDPISGHDNLYWYRRVMGKEIKFLLHFVKESKQDESGMPNNRFLAERTGGTYSTLKVQPAELEDSGVYFCASSQEGGARSYEQYFGPGTRLTVT.